The sequence of this TCR beta chain was determined in a study of OX40 agonist ivuxolimab in advanced cancers. Only in-frame clones appear in the TCRdb table, and some are missing; sequencing was by immunoSEQ multiplex PCR. The sample lists 150,000 to 190,000 clones, 94% seen once, with approximately 0.32% in the top ten. The CDR3 consists of 15 residues. Germline CDR1 reads KGHSH; CDR2 reads LQKENI. Deletions cut 3 bases from V and 0 bases from J, with 9 bases between. This material consisted of CD4+ or CD8+ T cells sorted from blood, taken in a trial of the OX40 agonist ivuxolimab. The source of this sequence is an adult with an advanced solid tumor such as melanoma, head and neck, liver or kidney cancer. The J gene is TRBJ1-5, the V gene TRBV18; weak D call: TRBD1 (6 bases). DNA of the CDR3: TGTGCCAGCTCACCGGACAGTAATAGCAATCAGCCCCAGCATTTT. Translated, it gives CASSPDSNSNQPQHF.